Described below is a single T cell receptor (beta chain) sequence and its context. Its antigen is still unknown. The sample is drawn from a study of cytomegalovirus exposure and HLA in healthy donors. Notes on the study in general: Most sequenced TCRs were rare (though some public TCRs occurred in many donors).

The study ran its PCR with 60 Vbeta and 13 Jbeta primers. Produced via immunoSEQ multiplex PCR; TCRdb's table is partial and in-frame only. The sample has more than 95,000 clones, approximately 74% seen once. CDR1 and CDR2 from the germline V gene are MRHNA and SNTAGT. The length of the CDR3 is 16 residues. Trimming at V came to 5 bases and at J to 2 bases, leaving 6 bases not matched to a gene. Sequenced sample: PBMCs. V gene TRBV6-4 combines with J gene TRBJ2-6; 7 nucleotides line up with TRBD2. The TCR comes from a female donor in good health and CMV-seropositive. CDR3 sequence reads: CASSPIGGTGANVLTF. As DNA, the CDR3 is TGTGCCAGCAGTCCAATCGGGGGGACTGGGGCCAACGTCCTGACTTTC.